Below, one T cell receptor (beta chain) is given with its context. Its antigen is undetermined. The record originates from a study of T cells in women clearing cervical HPV infection. Background on the study: Case blood drawn at lesion detection; control blood after infection cleared. Cases' blood sampling followed lesion detection by median about 150 days (90 to 200). Study-wide findings and caveats: Richness differences could reflect unmeasured T-cell content per sample.

HPV was found by MY09/MY11 PCR and dot-blot genotyping. Assay: immunoSEQ multiplex PCR; the TCRdb copy retains only in-frame clones and omits some. The sample table sets out about 31,000 clones. The clonotype originates from a woman aged 18-70 years with a cervical HPV16 infection that either progressed to CIN3+ or cleared (not recorded which). Source material: blood buffy coat.

The CDR3 loop is CASSSTLAGYDDYTF. The DNA read from the CDR3 is TGTGCCAGCAGCTCAACTCTAGCGGGATATGACGAC. The chain has TRBV7-7 and TRBJ1-2, with D hard to call. The read falls 3 residues short of the CDR3 end, and the missing part is taken from the germline J gene. Per the germline V gene, CDR1 is SSHAT and CDR2 is FNYEAQ (reference sequence). The CDR3 is 15 residues long. The whole variable domain, remainder taken from reference TRBV7-7 and TRBJ1-2, is GAGVSQSPRYKVTKRGQDVTLRCDPISSHATLYWYQQALGQGPEFLTYFNYEAQPDKSGLPSDRFSAERPEGSISTLTIQRTEQRDSAMYRCASSSTLAGYDDYTFGSGTRLTVV.